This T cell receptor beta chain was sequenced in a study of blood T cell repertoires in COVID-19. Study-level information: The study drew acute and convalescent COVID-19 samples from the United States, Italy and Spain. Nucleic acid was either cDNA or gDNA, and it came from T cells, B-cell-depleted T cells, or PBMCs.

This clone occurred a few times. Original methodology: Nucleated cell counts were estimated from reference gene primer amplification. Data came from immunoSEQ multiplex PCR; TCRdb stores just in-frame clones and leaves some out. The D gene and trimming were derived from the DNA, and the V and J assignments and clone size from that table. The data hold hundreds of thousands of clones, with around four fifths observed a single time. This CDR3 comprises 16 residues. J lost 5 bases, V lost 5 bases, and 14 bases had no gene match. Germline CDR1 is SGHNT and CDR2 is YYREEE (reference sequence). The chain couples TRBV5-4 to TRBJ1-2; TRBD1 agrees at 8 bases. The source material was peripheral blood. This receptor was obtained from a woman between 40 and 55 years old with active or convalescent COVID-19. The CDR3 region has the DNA TGTGCCAGCAGGAAAGACAGGGGAATAGGGGAATATGGCTACACCTTC. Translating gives CASRKDRGIGEYGYTF. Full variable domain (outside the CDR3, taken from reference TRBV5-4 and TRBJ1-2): ETGVTQSPTHLIKTRGQQVTLRCSSQSGHNTVSWYQQALGQGPQFIFQYYREEENGRGNFPPRFSGLQFPNYSSELNVNALELDDSALYLCASRKDRGIGEYGYTFGSGTRLTVV.